This TCR beta chain appears in the sequencing data of a study of blood T cell repertoires in COVID-19. Profiling relied on immunoSEQ multiplex PCR, and the TCRdb table lists in-frame clones only, not all of them. The table includes 150,000 or so clones, more than 80% detected once. J lost 1 base, V lost 1 base, and 0 bases had no gene match. The germline V gene encodes CDR1 SGHTA and CDR2 FQGTGA. The CDR3 has 15 amino acids. This chain joins TRBV7-3 and TRBJ2-3, with 9 bases fitting TRBD1. Sequenced: peripheral blood. The receptor was derived from a human donor with acute or convalescent COVID-19. The donor label of this sample is uncertain. The CDR3 nucleotides are TGTGCCAGCAGCTTAAGGGACAGGGGCACAGATACGCAGTATTTT. It specifies CASSLRDRGTDTQYF.